The source of this T cell receptor (beta chain) is a study of OX40 agonist ivuxolimab in advanced cancers. Overall study context: The mean age was approximately 60 years, ranging from 23 to 79, with less than 90% of participants male.

Assay: immunoSEQ multiplex PCR; the TCRdb copy retains only in-frame clones and omits some. This sample has tens of thousands of clones; roughly nine tenths occur once, and the top ten carry 2.6%. The TCR originated in an adult with an advanced solid tumor such as melanoma, head and neck, liver or kidney cancer. Sequencing used CD4+ or CD8+ T cells sorted from blood, obtained in a trial of the OX40 agonist ivuxolimab.

CDR3 bases: TGTGCCAGCAGTTTATACAGCCTAAATCAGCCCCAGCATTTT. It encodes CASSLYSLNQPQHF. The genes are TRBV28 and TRBJ1-5; no clear D gene. V was pared by 1 base and J by 4 bases, with 8 bases between. Germline-derived CDR1 and CDR2 are MDHEN and SYDVKM. This CDR3 is 14 amino acids long.